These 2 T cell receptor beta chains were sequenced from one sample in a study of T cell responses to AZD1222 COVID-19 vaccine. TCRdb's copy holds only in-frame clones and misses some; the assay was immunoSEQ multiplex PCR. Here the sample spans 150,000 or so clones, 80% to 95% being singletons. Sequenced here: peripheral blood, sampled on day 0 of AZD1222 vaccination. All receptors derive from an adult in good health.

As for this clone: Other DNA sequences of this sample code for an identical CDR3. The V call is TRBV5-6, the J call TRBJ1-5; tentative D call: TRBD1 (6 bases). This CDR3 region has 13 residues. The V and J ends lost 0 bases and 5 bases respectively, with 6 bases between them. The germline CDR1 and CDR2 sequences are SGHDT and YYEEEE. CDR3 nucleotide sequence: TGTGCCAGCAGCTTGGCAGGGGATCAGCCCCAGCATTTT. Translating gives CASSLAGDQPQHF.

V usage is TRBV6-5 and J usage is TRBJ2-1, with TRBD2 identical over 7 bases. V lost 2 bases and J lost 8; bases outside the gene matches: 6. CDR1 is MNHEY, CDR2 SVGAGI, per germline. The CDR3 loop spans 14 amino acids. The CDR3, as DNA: TGTGCCAGCAGTTACGTGGCGGGAGCTTATGAGCAGTTCTTC. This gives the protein CASSYVAGAYEQFF.